This T cell receptor (beta chain) was recorded in a study of cytomegalovirus exposure and HLA in healthy donors. The study, taken as a whole, reports: TCR beta chain V- and J-gene trimming was linked, in a later analysis, to a missense variant in DCLRE1C. When a later analysis was performed, an Asian-associated ancestry cluster reportedly had fewer N-insertions than the roughly 690-donor mean.

It was with 60 Vbeta and 13 Jbeta primers that the PCR ran. Authors' analysis steps: Later, 75 million to 100 million unique TCR beta chains were counted in an analysis, and roughly 11 million of them were shared. The method was immunoSEQ multiplex PCR; TCRdb's version includes in-frame clones alone and lacks a portion of them. Clonal size and the V and J genes are those of that table, whereas D and trimming came from the DNA. The sample yields roughly 180,000 clones, approximately 80% seen once. The CDR3 sequence is 15 residues long. Trimming stripped 4 bases from V and 4 bases from J, with 15 bases between. CDR1 and CDR2 (germline): SGHRS, YFSETQ. Turning to this clone: Its antigen is still unknown.

The sequenced sample was PBMCs. The sequence was obtained from a young man in good health and CMV-seronegative. J is TRBJ2-1 and V is TRBV5-1, with D maybe TRBD2 (6 bases). The DNA of the CDR3 is TGCGCCAGCAGCGGGACGCTAGCGCCATACAATGAGCAGTTCTTC. It translates to CASSGTLAPYNEQFF.